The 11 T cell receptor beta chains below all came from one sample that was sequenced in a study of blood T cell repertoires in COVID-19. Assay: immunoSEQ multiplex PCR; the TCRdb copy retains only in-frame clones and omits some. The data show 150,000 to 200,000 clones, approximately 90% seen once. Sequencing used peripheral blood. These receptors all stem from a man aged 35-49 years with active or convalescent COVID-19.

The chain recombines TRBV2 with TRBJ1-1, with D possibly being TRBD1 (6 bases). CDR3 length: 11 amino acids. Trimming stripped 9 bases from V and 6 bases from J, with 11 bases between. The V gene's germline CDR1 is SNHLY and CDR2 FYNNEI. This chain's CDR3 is CASSGVAEAFF. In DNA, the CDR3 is TGTGCCAGTTCAGGGGTGGCTGAAGCTTTCTTT.

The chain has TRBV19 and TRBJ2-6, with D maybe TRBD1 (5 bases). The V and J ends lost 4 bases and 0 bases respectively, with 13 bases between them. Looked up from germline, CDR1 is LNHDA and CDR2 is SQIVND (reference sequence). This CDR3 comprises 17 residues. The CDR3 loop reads CASSRTNTNSGANVLTF. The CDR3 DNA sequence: TGTGCCAGTAGTAGGACAAATACAAACTCTGGGGCCAACGTCCTGACTTTC.

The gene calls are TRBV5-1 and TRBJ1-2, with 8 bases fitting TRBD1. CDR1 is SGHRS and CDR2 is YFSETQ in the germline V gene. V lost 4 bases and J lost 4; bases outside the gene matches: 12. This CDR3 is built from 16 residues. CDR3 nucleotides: TGCGCCAGCAGCCGCCCCGGACAGGGTGGGACCTATGGCTACACCTTC. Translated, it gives CASSRPGQGGTYGYTF.

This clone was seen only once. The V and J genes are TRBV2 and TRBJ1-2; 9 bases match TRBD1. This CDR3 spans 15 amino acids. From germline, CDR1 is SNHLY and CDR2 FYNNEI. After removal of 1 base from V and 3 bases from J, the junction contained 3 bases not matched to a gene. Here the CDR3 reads CASSEGTGAYYGYTF. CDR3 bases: TGTGCCAGCAGTGAAGGGACAGGGGCTTACTATGGCTACACCTTC. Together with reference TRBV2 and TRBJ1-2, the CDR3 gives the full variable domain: EPEVTQTPSHQVTQMGQEVILRCVPISNHLYFYWYRQILGQKVEFLVSFYNNEISEKSEIFDDQFSVERPDGSNFTLKIRSTKLEDSAMYFCASSEGTGAYYGYTFGSGTRLTVV.

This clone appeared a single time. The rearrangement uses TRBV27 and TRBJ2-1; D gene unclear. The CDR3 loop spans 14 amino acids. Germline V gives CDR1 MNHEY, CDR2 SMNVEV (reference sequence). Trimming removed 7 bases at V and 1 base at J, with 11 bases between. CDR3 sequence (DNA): TGTGCCAGCAATAAACAGCAGTCCTACAATGAGCAGTTCTTC. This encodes CASNKQQSYNEQFF.

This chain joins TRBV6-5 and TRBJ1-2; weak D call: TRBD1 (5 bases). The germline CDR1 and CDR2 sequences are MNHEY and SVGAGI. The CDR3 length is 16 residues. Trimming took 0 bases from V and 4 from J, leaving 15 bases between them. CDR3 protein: CASSYSRGGRGYGYTF. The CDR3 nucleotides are TGTGCCAGCAGTTACTCTCGGGGGGGGAGGGGCTATGGCTACACCTTC.

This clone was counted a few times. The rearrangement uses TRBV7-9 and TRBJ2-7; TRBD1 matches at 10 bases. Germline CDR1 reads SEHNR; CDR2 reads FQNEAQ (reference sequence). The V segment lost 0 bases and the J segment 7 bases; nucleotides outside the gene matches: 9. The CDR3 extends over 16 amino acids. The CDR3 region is CASSLAKGQGSEEQYF. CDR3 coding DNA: TGTGCCAGCAGCTTAGCGAAGGGACAGGGGTCGGAGGAGCAGTACTTC.

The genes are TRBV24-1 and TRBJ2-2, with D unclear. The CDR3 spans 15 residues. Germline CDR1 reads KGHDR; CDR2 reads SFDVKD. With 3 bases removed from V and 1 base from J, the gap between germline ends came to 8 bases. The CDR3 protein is CATSDPTENTGELFF. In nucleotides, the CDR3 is TGTGCCACCAGTGATCCTACAGAGAACACCGGGGAGCTGTTTTTT.

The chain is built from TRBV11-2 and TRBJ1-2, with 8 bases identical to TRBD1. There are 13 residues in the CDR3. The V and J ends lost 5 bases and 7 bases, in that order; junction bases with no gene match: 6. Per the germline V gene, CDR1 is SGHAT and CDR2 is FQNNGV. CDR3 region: CASSPGQGGGYTF. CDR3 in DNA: TGTGCCAGCAGCCCAGGACAGGGCGGTGGCTACACCTTC.

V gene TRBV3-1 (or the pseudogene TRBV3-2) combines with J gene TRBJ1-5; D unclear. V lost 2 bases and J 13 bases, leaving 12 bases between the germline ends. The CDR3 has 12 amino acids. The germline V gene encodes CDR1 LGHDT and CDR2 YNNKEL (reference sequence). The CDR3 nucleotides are TGTGCCAGCAGCCAAAATTCGAGGGAACAGCATTTT. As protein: CASSQNSREQHF.

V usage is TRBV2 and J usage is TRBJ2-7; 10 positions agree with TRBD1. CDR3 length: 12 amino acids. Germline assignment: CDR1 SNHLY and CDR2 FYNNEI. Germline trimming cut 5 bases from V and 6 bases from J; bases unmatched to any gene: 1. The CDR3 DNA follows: TGTGCCAGCAGTCGGGACAGGGGCGAGCAGTACTTC. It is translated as CASSRDRGEQYF.